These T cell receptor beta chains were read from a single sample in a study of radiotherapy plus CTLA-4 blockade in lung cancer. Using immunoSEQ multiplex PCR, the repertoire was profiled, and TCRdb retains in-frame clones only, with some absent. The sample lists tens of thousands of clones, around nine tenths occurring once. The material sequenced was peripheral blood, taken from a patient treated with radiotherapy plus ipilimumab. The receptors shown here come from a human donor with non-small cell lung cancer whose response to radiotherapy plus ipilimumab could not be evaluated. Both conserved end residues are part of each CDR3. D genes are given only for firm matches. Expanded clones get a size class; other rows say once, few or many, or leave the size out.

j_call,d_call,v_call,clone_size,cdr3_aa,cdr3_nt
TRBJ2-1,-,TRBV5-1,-,CASSPSGFDYNEQFF,TGCGCCAGCAGCCCGAGCGGGTTTGACTACAATGAGCAGTTCTTC
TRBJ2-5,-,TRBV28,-,CASSLRQGRETQYF,TGTGCCAGCAGTTTACGGCAGGGTAGAGAGACCCAGTACTTC
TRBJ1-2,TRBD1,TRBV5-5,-,CASSSRQGDGYTF,TGTGCCAGCAGCTCCAGACAGGGGGACGGCTACACCTTC
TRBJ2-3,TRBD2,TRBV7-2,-,CASSSTGLAGGPTQYF,TGTGCCAGCAGCTCTACTGGACTAGCGGGGGGACCAACGCAGTATTTT
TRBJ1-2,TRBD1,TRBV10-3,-,CAGRGTGGREGYTF,TGTGCCGGGAGAGGGACAGGGGGACGCGAGGGCTACACCTTC
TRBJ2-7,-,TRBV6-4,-,CASRPDRYEQYF,TGTGCCAGCAGGCCCGACAGGTACGAGCAGTACTTC
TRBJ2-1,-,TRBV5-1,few,CASSSALQGISYNEQFF,TGCGCCAGCAGCTCCGCCTTACAGGGAATCTCCTACAATGAGCAGTTCTTC
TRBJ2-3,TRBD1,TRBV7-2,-,CASSLGGGGRATDTQYF,TGTGCCAGCAGCTTAGGAGGGGGCGGCAGAGCCACAGATACGCAGTATTTT
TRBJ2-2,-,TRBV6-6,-,CASSSGRGTGELFF,TGTGCCAGCAGTTCTGGAAGGGGTACCGGGGAGCTGTTTTTT
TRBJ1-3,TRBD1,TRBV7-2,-,CASSFSGTASSGNTIYF,TGTGCCAGCAGCTTTTCAGGGACAGCGAGCTCTGGAAACACCATATATTTT
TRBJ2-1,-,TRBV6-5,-,CASSFLRGRGDEQFF,TGTGCCAGCAGTTTCCTGAGGGGGCGGGGGGATGAGCAGTTCTTC
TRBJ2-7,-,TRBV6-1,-,CATQQLREPRDEQYF,TGTGCCACCCAGCAGCTCCGGGAGCCGCGGGACGAGCAGTACTTC
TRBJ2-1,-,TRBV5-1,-,CASSLMIQGGEQFF,TGCGCCAGCAGCCTTATGATTCAGGGGGGTGAGCAGTTCTTC
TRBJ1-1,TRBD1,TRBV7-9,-,CASSLGQGYTEAFF,TGTGCCAGCAGCTTAGGACAGGGATACACTGAAGCTTTCTTT
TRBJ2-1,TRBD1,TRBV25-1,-,CASSLGTGGYNEQFF,TGTGCCAGCAGTCTGGGGACAGGTGGGTACAATGAGCAGTTCTTC